This TCR beta chain was identified during a study of cytomegalovirus exposure and HLA in healthy donors. There are a few counts of this clone. The germline V gene has CDR1 MNHEY and CDR2 SMNVEV (reference sequence). The CDR3 consists of 13 residues. V lost 3 bases, J lost 4 bases, and 9 bases lay in between. This PCR relied on a set of 60 Vbeta primers and 13 Jbeta primers. The assay was immunoSEQ multiplex PCR, and TCRdb's table has in-frame clones only and misses some. The table has around 180,000 clones, about four fifths seen once. The sequenced sample was PBMCs. This chain joins TRBV27 and TRBJ1-1; D uncertain. This sequence was found in a woman in her twenties or thirties in good health and CMV-seropositive. Written as DNA, the CDR3 is TGTGCCAGCAGTTTGGGTAGGAGCACTGAAGCTTTCTTT. It translates to CASSLGRSTEAFF.